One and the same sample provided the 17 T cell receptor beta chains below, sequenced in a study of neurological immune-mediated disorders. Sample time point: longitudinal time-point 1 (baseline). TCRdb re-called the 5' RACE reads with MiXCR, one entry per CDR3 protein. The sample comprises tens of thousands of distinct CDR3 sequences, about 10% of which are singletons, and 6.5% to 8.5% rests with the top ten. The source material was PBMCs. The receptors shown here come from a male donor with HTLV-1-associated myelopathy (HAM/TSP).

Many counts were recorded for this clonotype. The DNA for the CDR3 is TGCGCCAGCAGCTGGGAGCCGACGGTTGTGGGTGAAAAACTGTTTTTT. Encoded protein: CASSWEPTVVGEKLFF. The chain employs TRBV5-1 and TRBJ1-4; D is uncertain. Germline V gene sequence: CDR1 SGHRS, CDR2 YFSETQ. This CDR3 is 16 amino acids long. V was cut by 3 bases and J by 7 bases, with 19 bases left in between.

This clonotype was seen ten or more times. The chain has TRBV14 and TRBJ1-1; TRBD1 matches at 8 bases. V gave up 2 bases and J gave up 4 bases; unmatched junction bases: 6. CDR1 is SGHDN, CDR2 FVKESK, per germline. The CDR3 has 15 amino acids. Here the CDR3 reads CASSQRTGRSTEAFF. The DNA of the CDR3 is TGTGCCAGCAGCCAAAGGACAGGGAGGAGCACTGAAGCTTTCTTT.

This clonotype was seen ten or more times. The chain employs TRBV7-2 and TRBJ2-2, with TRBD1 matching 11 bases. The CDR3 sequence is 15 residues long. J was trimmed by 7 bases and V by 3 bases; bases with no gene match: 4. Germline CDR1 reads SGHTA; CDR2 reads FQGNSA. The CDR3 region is CASSFGTGGHGELFF. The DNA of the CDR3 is TGTGCCAGCAGCTTCGGGACAGGGGGTCACGGGGAGCTGTTTTTT.

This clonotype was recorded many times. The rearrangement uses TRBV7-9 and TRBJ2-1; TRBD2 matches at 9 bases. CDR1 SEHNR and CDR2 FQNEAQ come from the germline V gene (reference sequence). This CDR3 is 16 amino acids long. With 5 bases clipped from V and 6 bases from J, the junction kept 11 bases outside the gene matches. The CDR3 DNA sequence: TGTGCCAGCAGCCCCCGAGGCAGCGGGGGGACCAATGAGCAGTTCTTC. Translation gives CASSPRGSGGTNEQFF.

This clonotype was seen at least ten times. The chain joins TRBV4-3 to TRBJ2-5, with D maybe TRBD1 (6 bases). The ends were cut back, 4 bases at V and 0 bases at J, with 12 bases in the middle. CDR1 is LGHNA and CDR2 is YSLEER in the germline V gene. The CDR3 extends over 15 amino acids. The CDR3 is CASSPLTGHQETQYF. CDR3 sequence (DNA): TGCGCCAGCAGCCCCTTGACAGGACACCAAGAGACCCAGTACTTC.

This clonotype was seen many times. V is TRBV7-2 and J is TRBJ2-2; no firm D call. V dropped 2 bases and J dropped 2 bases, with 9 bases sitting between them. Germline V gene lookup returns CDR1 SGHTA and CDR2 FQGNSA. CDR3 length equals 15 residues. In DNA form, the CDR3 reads TGTGCCAGCAGCTTAATCCCCCGCAACACCGGGGAGCTGTTTTTT. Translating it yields CASSLIPRNTGELFF.

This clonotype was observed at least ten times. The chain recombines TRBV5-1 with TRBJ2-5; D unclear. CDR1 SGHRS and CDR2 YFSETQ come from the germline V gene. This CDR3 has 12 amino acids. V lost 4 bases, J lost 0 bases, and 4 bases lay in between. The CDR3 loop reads CASSLHQETQYF. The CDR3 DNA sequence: TGCGCCAGCAGCCTTCACCAAGAGACCCAGTACTTC.

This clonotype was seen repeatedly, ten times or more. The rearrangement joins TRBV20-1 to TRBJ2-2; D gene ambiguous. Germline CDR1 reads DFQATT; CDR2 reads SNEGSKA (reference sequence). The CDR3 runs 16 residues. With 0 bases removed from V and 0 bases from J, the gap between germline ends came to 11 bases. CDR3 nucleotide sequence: TGCAGTGCTAGAGATTGGCGACGGCCGAACACCGGGGAGCTGTTTTTT. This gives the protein CSARDWRRPNTGELFF.

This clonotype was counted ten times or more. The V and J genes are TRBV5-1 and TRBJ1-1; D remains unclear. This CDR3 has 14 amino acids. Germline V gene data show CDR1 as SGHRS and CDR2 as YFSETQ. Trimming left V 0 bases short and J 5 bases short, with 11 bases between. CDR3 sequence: CASSLVSGSTEAFF. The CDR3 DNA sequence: TGCGCCAGCAGCTTGGTTTCGGGGTCAACTGAAGCTTTCTTT.

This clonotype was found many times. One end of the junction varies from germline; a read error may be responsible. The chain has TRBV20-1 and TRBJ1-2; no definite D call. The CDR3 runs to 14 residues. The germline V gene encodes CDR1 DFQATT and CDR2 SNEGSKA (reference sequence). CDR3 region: CSAGEPRRVAGYTF. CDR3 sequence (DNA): TGCAGTGCTGGAGAACCCCGGCGAGTCGCTGGCTACACCTTC.

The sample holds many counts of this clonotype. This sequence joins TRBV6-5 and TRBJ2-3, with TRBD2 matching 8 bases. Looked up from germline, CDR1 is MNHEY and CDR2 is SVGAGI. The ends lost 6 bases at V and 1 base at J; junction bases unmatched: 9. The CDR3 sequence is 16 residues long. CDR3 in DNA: TGTGCCAGCAGGTCACTAGCGGCCCCAGGCACAGATACGCAGTATTTT. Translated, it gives CASRSLAAPGTDTQYF.

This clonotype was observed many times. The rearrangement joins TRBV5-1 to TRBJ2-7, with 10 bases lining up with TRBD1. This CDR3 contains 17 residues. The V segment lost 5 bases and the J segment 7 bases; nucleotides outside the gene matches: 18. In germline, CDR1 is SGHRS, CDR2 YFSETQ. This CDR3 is CASSFGIVDRGLREQYF. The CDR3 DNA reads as TGCGCCAGCAGTTTTGGTATTGTGGACAGGGGGTTAAGGGAGCAGTACTTC.

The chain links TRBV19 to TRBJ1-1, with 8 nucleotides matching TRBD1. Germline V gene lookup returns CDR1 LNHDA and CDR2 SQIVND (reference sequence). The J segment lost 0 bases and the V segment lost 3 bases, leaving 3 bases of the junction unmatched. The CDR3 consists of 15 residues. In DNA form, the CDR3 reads TGTGCCAGTAGTATTCCCAGGGGGCTGAACACTGAAGCTTTCTTT. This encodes CASSIPRGLNTEAFF. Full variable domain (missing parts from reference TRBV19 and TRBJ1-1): DGGITQSPKYLFRKEGQNVTLSCEQNLNHDAMYWYRQDPGQGLRLIYYSQIVNDFQKGDIAEGYSVSREKKESFPLTVTSAQKNPTAFYLCASSIPRGLNTEAFFGQGTRLTVV.

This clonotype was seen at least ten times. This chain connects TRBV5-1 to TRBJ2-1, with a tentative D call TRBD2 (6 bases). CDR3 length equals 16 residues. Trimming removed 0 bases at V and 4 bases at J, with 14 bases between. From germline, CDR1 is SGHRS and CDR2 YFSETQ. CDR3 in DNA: TGCGCCAGCAGCTTGGGCGGTGGGGGGAAATACAATGAGCAGTTCTTC. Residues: CASSLGGGGKYNEQFF.

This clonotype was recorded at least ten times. CDR3 DNA: TGCGCCAGCAGCTTAACGGTCTCTGGGGCCAACGTCCTGACTTTC. It codes for CASSLTVSGANVLTF. The chain employs TRBV5-1 and TRBJ2-6; no definite D call. CDR1 SGHRS and CDR2 YFSETQ come from the germline V gene. The length of the CDR3 is 15 residues. The V end was cut by 2 bases, the J end by 0 bases, with 6 bases between.

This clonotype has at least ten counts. Here the CDR3 DNA reads TGCGCCAGCAGTGAGGGTCGGGGGACGGCCCACGATACGCAGTATTTT. Translating it yields CASSEGRGTAHDTQYF. The chain uses TRBV10-1 and TRBJ2-3, with D maybe TRBD2 (6 bases). Trimming took off 2 bases at V and 6 bases at J, with 18 bases between the two ends. The CDR3 totals 16 residues. Germline CDR1 is WNHNN and CDR2 is SYGVQD (reference sequence).

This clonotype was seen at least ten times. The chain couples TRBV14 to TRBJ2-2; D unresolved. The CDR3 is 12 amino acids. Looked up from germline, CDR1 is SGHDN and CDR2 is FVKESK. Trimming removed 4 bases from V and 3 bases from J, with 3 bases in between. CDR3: CASSRYTGELFF. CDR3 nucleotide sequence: TGTGCCAGCAGCCGGTACACCGGGGAGCTGTTTTTT.